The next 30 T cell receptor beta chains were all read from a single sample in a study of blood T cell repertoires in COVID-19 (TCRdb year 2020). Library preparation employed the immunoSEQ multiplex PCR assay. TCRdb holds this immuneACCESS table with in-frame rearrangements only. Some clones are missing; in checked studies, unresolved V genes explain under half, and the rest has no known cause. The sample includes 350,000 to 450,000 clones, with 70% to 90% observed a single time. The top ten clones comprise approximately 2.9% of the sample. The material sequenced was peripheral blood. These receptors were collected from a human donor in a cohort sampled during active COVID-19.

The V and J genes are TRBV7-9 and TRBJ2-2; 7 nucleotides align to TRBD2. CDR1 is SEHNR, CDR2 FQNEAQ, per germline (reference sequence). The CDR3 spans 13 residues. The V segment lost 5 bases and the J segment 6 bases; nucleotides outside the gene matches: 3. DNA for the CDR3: TGTGCCAGCAGCCCGGGGGGAGCCGGGGAGCTGTTTTTT. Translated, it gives CASSPGGAGELFF.

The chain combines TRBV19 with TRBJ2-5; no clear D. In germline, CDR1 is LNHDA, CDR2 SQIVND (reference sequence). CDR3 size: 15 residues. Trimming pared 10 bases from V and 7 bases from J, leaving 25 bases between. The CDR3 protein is CATSPDRLGLMTQYF. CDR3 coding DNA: TGTGCCACCAGCCCTGATAGGTTGGGCTTGATGACCCAGTACTTC.

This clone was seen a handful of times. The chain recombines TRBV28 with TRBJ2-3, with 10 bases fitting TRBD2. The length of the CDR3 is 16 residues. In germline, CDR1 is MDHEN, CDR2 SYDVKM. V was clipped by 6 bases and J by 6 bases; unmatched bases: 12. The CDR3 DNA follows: TGTGCCAGCAGCGCTGGTACTAGCGGGACTGGGGATACGCAGTATTTT. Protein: CASSAGTSGTGDTQYF.

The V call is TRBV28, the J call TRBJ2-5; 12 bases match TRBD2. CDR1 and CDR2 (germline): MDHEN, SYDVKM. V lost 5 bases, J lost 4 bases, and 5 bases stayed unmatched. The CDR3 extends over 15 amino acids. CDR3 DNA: TGTGCCAGCAGTCAAGCGGGACTAGCGGGAGAGACCCAGTACTTC. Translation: CASSQAGLAGETQYF.

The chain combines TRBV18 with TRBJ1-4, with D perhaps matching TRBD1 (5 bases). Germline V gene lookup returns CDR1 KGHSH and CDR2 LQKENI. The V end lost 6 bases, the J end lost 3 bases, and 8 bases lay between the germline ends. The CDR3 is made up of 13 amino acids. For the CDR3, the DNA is TGTGCCAGCTCCCGGGGGTCTAATGAAAAACTGTTTTTT. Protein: CASSRGSNEKLFF.

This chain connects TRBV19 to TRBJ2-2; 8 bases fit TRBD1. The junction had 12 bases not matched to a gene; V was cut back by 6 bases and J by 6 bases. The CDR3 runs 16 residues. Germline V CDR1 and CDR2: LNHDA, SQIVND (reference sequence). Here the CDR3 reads CASSMGQGAGSGELFF. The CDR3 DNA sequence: TGTGCCAGTAGCATGGGGCAGGGGGCGGGGTCCGGGGAGCTGTTTTTT.

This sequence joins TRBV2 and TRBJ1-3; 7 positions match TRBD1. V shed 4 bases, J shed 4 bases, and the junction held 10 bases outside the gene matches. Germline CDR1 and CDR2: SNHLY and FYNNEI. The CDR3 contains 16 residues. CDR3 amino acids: CASSVGRGSRGNTIYF. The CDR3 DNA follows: TGTGCCAGCAGTGTGGGCAGGGGGTCTCGAGGAAACACCATATATTTT. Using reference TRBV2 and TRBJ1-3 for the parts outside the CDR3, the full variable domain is EPEVTQTPSHQVTQMGQEVILRCVPISNHLYFYWYRQILGQKVEFLVSFYNNEISEKSEIFDDQFSVERPDGSNFTLKIRSTKLEDSAMYFCASSVGRGSRGNTIYFGEGSWLTVV.

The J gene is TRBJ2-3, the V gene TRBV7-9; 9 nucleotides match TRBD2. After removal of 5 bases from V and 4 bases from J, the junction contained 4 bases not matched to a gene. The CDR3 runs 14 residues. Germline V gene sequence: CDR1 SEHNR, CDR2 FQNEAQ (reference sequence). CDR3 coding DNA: TGTGCCAGCAGCGTATCTAGCGGGGCAGATACGCAGTATTTT. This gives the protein CASSVSSGADTQYF.

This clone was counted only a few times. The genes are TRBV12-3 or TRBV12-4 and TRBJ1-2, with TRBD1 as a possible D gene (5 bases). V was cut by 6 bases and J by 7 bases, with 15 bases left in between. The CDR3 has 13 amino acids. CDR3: CASRKGGAGGYTF. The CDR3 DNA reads TGTGCCAGCAGAAAGGGAGGGGCCGGTGGCTACACCTTC.

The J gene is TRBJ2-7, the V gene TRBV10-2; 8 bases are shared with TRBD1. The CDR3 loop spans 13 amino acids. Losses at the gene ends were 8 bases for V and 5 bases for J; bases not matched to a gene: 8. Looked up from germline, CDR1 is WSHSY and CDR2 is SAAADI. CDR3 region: CASLDRGRNEQYF. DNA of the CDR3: TGCGCCAGCTTAGACAGGGGTCGCAACGAGCAGTACTTC.

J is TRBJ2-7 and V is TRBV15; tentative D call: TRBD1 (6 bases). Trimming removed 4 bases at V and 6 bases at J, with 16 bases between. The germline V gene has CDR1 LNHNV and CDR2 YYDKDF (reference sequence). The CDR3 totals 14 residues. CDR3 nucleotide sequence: TGTGCCACCAGCAAAGTCAGGGGAGTCATCGAGCAGTACTTC. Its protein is CATSKVRGVIEQYF.

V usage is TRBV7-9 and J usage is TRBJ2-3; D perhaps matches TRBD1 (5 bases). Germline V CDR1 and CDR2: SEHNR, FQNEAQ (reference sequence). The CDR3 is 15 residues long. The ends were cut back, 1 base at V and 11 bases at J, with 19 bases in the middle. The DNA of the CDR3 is TGTGCCAGCAGCTTAGGGCAGGGCGACCGCGGTGGGCAGTATTTT. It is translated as CASSLGQGDRGGQYF.

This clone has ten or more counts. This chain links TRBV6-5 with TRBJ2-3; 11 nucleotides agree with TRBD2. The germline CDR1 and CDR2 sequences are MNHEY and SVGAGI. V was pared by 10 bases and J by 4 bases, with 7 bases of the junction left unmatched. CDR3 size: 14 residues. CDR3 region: CATKLAGEADTQYF. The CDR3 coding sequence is TGTGCCACGAAACTAGCGGGAGAGGCAGATACGCAGTATTTT.

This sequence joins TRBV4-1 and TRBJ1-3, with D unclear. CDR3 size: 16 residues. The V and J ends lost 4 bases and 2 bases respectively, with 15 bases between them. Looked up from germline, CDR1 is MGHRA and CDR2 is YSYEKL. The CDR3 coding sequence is TGCGCCAGCAGCCCCTTGGGTGAGAGGGCTGGAAACACCATATATTTT. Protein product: CASSPLGERAGNTIYF.

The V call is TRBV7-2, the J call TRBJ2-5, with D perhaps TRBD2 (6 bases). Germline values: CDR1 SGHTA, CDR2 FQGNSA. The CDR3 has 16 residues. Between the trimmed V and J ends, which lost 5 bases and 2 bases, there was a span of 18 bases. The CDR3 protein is CASSPGDVPLQETQYF. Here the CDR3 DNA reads TGTGCCAGCAGCCCGGGAGACGTGCCGCTTCAAGAGACCCAGTACTTC. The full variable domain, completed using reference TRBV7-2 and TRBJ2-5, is GAGVSQSPSNKVTEKGKDVELRCDPISGHTALYWYRQSLGQGLEFLIYFQGNSAPDKSGLPSDRFSAERTGGSVSTLTIQRTQQEDSAVYLCASSPGDVPLQETQYFGPGTRLLVL.

In DNA form, the CDR3 reads TGTGCCAGCAGCATTCTACAGGGGGACACGCAGTATTTT. It encodes CASSILQGDTQYF. The gene calls are TRBV7-9 and TRBJ2-3, with TRBD1 matching 8 bases. The CDR3 runs to 13 residues. Germline values: CDR1 SEHNR, CDR2 FQNEAQ (reference sequence). Unmatched junction bases numbered 7, after V lost 5 bases and J lost 9 bases.

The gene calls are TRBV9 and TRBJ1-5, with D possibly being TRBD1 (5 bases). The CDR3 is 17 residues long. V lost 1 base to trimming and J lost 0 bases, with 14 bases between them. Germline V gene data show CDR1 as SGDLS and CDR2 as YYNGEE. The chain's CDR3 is CASSVIRARYSNQPQHF. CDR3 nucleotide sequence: TGTGCCAGCAGCGTAATCAGGGCCCGTTATAGCAATCAGCCCCAGCATTTT. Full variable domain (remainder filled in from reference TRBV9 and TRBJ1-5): DSGVTQTPKHLITATGQRVTLRCSPRSGDLSVYWYQQSLDQGLQFLIQYYNGEERAKGNILERFSAQQFPDLHSELNLSSLELGDSALYFCASSVIRARYSNQPQHFGDGTRLSIL.

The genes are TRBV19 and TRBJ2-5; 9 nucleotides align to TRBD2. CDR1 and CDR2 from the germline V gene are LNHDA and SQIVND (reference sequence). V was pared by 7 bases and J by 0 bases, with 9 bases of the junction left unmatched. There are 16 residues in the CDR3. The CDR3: CASTPGLANYQETQYF. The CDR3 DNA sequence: TGTGCCAGTACTCCTGGACTAGCGAATTACCAAGAGACCCAGTACTTC. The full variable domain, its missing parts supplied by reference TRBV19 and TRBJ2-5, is DGGITQSPKYLFRKEGQNVTLSCEQNLNHDAMYWYRQDPGQGLRLIYYSQIVNDFQKGDIAEGYSVSREKKESFPLTVTSAQKNPTAFYLCASTPGLANYQETQYFGPGTRLLVL.

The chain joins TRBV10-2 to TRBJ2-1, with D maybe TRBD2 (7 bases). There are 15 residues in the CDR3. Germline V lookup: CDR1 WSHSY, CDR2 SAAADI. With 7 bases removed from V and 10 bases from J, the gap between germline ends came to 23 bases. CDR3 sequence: CASTGGLGGREEQFF. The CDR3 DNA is TGCGCCAGCACCGGGGGATTAGGGGGGAGGGAGGAGCAGTTCTTC.

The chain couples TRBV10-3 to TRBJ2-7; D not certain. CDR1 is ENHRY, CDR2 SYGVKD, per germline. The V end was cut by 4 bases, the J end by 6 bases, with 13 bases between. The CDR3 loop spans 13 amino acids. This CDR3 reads CAISGGSRGEQYF. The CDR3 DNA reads TGTGCCATCAGTGGAGGTTCCCGAGGCGAGCAGTACTTC.

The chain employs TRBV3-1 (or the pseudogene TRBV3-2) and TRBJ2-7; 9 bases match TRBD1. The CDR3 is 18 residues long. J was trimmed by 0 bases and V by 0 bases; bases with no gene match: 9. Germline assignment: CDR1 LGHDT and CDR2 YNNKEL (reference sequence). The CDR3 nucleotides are TGTGCCAGCAGCCAAGATCCCAGACAGGGGGAAAGCTCCTACGAGCAGTACTTC. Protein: CASSQDPRQGESSYEQYF.

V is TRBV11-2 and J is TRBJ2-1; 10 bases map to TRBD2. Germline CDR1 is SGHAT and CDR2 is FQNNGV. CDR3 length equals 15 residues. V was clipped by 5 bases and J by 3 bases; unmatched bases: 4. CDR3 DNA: TGTGCCAGCAGCCCGCTAGCGGGAGTCTACAATGAGCAGTTCTTC. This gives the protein CASSPLAGVYNEQFF.

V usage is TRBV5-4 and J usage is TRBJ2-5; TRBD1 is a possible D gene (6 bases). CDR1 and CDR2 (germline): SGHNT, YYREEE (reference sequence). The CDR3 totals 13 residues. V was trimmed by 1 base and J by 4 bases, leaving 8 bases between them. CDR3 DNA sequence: TGTGCCAGCAGCTTGTTGGGGGCAGAGACCCAGTACTTC. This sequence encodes CASSLLGAETQYF.

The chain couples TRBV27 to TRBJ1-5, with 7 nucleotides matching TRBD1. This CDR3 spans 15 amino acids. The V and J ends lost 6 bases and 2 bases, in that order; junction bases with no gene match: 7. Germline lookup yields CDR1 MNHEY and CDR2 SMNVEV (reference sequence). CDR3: CASRTTGFRNQPQHF. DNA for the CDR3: TGTGCCAGCAGGACGACAGGGTTCCGCAATCAGCCCCAGCATTTT.

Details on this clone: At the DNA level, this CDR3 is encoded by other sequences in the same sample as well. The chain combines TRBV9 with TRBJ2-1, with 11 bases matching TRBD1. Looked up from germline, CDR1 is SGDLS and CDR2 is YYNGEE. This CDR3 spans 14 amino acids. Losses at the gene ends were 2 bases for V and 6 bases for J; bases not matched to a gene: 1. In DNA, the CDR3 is TGTGCCAGCAGCGTCGGACAGGGGGCCAATGAGCAGTTCTTC. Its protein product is CASSVGQGANEQFF.

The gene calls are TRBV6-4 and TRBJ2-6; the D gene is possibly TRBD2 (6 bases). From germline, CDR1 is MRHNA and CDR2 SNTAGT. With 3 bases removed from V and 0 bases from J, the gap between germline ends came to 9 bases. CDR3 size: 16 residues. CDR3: CASSEDGSSGANVLTF. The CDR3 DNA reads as TGTGCCAGCAGTGAGGACGGGAGCTCTGGGGCCAACGTCCTGACTTTC.

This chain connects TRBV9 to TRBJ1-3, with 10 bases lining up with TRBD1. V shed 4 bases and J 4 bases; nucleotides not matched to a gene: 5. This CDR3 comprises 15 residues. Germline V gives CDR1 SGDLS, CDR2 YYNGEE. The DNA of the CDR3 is TGTGCCAGCAGCTTTGGACAGGGGGGCGGAAACACCATATATTTT. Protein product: CASSFGQGGGNTIYF.

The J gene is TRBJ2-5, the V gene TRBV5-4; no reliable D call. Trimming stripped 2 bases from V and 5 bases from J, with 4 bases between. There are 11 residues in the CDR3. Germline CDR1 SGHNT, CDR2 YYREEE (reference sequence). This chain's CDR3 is CASSFRETQYF. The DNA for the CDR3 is TGTGCCAGCAGCTTTCGGGAGACCCAGTACTTC.

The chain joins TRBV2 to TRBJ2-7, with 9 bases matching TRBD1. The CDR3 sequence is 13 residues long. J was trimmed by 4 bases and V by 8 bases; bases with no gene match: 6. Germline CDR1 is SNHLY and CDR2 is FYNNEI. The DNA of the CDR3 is TGTGCCAGCTCAACGGGACAGGGTTACGAGCAGTACTTC. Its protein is CASSTGQGYEQYF.

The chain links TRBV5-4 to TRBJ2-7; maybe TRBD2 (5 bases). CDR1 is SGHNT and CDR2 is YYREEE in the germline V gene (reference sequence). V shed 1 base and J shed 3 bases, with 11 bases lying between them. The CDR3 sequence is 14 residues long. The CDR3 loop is CASSLNLGNYEQYF. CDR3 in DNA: TGTGCCAGCAGCTTGAACCTCGGGAACTACGAGCAGTACTTC.